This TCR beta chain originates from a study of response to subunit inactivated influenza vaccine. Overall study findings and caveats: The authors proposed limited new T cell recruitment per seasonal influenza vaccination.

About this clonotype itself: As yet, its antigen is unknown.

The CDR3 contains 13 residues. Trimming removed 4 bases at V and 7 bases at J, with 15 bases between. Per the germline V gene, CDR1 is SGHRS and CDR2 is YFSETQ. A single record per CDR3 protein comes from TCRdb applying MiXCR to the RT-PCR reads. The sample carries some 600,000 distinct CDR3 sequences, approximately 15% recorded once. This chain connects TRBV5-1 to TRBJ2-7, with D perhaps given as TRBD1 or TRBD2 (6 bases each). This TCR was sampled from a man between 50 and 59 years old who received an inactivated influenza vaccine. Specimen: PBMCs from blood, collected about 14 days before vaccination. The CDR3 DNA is TGCGCCAGCAGCCCTAGCGAGAGGGGGGAGCAGTACTTC. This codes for CASSPSERGEQYF. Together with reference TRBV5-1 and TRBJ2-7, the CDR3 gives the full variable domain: KAGVTQTPRYLIKTRGQQVTLSCSPISGHRSVSWYQQTPGQGLQFLFEYFSETQRNKGNFPGRFSGRQFSNSRSEMNVSTLELGDSALYLCASSPSERGEQYFGPGTRLTVT.